This TCR beta chain was found in a study of T cells in Graves' hyperthyroidism and ophthalmopathy. This clonotype has at least ten counts. Its antigen is not known. The V segment lost 6 bases and the J segment 1 base; nucleotides outside the gene matches: 9. From germline, CDR1 is DFQATT and CDR2 SNEGSKA (reference sequence). The CDR3 is 17 amino acids. The source material, RNA transcripts, was used to amplify TCR beta CDR3 regions. HTBI primers were employed in a first-round RT-PCR of the TCR CDR3. TCRdb ran MiXCR on the multiplex PCR reads and lists one entry per CDR3 protein. The top ten clones hold approximately 13% of a sample with more than 500,000 distinct CDR3 sequences, 12% to 15% of them seen once. Study-level points and caveats: Appearing also in blood were most of the thyroid clonotypes expanded above 0.001.

The sequencing input was blood. The chain carries TRBV20-1 and TRBJ2-3; 14 bases are shared with TRBD2. The sequence derives from a woman in her thirties or forties with Graves' hyperthyroidism. The CDR3 loop is CSADGTSGSHRTDTQYF. CDR3 in DNA: TGCAGTGCGGATGGGACTAGCGGGAGCCATCGCACAGATACGCAGTATTTT.